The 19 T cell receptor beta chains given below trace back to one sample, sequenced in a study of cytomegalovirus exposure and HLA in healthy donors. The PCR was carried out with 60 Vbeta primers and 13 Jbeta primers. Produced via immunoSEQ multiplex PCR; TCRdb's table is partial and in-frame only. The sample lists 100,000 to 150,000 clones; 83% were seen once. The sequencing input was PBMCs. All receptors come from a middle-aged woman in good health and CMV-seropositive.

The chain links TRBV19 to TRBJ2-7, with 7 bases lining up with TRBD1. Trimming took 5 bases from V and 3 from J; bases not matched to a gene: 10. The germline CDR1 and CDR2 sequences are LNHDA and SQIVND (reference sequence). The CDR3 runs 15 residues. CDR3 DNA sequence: TGTGCCAGTAGTCTGCTCTCGGGACAGAGCTACGAGCAGTACTTC. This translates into CASSLLSGQSYEQYF. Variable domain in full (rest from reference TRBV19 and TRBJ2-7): DGGITQSPKYLFRKEGQNVTLSCEQNLNHDAMYWYRQDPGQGLRLIYYSQIVNDFQKGDIAEGYSVSREKKESFPLTVTSAQKNPTAFYLCASSLLSGQSYEQYFGPGTRLTVT.

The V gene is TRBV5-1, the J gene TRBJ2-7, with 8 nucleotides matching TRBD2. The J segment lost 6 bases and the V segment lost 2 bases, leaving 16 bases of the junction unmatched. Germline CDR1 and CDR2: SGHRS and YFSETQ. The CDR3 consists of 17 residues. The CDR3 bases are TGCGCCAGCAGCTTTGTAGCGGGGACCCCCCCGCTGGGCGAGCAGTACTTC. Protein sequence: CASSFVAGTPPLGEQYF.

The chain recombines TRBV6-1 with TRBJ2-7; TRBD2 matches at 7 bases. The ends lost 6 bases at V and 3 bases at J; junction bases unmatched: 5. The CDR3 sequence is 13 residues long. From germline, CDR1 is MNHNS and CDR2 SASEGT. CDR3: CASRTSADYEQYF. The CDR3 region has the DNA TGTGCCAGCAGAACTAGCGCAGACTACGAGCAGTACTTC.

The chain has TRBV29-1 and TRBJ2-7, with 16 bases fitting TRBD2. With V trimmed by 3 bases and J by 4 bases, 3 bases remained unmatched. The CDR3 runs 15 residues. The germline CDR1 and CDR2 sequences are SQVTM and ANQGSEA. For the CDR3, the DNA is TGCAGCGTTGAGGGACTAGCGGGAGGGCCTTACGAGCAGTACTTC. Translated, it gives CSVEGLAGGPYEQYF.

The CDR3 DNA reads TGCAGCGTTGCGGACAGAACAATCACAGATACGCAGTATTTT. Protein: CSVADRTITDTQYF. This chain links TRBV29-1 with TRBJ2-3, with D perhaps TRBD1 (6 bases). V was cut by 4 bases and J by 2 bases, with 13 bases left in between. The CDR3 extends over 14 amino acids. Germline V CDR1 and CDR2: SQVTM, ANQGSEA.

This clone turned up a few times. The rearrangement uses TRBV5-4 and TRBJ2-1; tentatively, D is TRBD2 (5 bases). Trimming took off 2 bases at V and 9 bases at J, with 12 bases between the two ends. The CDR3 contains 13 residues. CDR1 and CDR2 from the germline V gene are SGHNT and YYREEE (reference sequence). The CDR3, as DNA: TGTGCCAGCAGCTTCTCTGAGGGAACTGAGCAGTTCTTC. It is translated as CASSFSEGTEQFF.

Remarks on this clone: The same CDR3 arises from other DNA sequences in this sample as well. The CDR3: CASSLYEQYF. The CDR3 nucleotides are TGTGCCAGCAGTCTTTACGAGCAGTACTTC. The V and J genes are TRBV2 and TRBJ2-7; D uncertain. Germline CDR1 reads SNHLY; CDR2 reads FYNNEI. V dropped 5 bases and J dropped 4 bases, with 3 bases sitting between them. The CDR3 contains 10 residues.

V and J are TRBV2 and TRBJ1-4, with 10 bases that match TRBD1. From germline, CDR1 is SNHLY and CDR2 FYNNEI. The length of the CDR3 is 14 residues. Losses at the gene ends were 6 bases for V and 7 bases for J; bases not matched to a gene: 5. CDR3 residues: CASRLRDRGEKLFF. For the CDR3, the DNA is TGTGCCAGCAGACTCCGGGACAGGGGTGAAAAACTGTTTTTT.

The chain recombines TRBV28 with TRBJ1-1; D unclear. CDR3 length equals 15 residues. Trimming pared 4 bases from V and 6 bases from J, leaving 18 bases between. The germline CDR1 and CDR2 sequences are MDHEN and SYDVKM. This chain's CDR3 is CASSSQALLGPEAFF. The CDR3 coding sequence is TGTGCCAGCAGTTCCCAGGCCCTACTTGGCCCTGAAGCTTTCTTT.

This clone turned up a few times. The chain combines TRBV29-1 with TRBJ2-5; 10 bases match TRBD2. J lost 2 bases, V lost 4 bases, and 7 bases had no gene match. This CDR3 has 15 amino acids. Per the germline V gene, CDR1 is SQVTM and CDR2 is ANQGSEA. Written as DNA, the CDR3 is TGCAGCGTTGGGACTAGCGGAGCACAACAAGAGACCCAGTACTTC. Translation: CSVGTSGAQQETQYF.

CDR3 region: CASSRGRFSNQPQHF. CDR3 sequence (DNA): TGTGCCAGCAGCCGAGGGAGATTTAGCAATCAGCCCCAGCATTTT. The chain combines TRBV7-8 with TRBJ1-5, with D unclear. V was shortened by 5 bases and J by 0 bases, with 11 bases between the two germline ends. CDR3 length: 15 residues. CDR1 SGHVS and CDR2 FQNEAQ come from the germline V gene. The whole variable domain, remainder taken from reference TRBV7-8 and TRBJ1-5, is GAGVSQSPRYKVAKRGQDVALRCDPISGHVSLFWYQQALGQGPEFLTYFQNEAQLDKSGLPSDRFFAERPEGSVSTLKIQRTQQEDSAVYLCASSRGRFSNQPQHFGDGTRLSIL.

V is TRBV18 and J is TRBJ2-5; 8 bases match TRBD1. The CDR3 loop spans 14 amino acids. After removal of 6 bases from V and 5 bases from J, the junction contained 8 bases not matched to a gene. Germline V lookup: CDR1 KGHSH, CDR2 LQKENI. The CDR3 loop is CASSPGTGKETQYF. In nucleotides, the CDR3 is TGTGCCAGCTCTCCCGGGACAGGAAAGGAGACCCAGTACTTC.

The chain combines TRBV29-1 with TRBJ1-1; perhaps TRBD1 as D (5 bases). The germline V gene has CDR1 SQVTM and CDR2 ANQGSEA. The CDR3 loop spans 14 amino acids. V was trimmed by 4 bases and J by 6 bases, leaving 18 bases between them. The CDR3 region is CSVVFRAHHPEAFF. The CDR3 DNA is TGCAGCGTTGTTTTCAGGGCCCACCACCCTGAAGCTTTCTTT.

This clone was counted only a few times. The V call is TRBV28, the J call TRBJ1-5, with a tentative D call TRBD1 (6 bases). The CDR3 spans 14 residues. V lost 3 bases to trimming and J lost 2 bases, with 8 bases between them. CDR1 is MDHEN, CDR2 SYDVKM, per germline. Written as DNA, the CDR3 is TGTGCCAGCAGTTTGGACAGCGGCAATCAGCCCCAGCATTTT. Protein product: CASSLDSGNQPQHF.

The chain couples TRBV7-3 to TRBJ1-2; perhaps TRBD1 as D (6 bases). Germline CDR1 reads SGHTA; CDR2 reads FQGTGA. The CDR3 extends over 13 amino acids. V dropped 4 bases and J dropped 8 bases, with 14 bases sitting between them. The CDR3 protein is CASSSTGLRGYTF. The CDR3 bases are TGTGCCAGCAGCTCTACAGGGTTGAGGGGCTACACCTTC.

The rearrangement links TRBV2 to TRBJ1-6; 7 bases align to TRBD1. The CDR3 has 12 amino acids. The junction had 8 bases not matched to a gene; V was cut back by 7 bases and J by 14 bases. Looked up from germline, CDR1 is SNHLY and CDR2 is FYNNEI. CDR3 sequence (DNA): TGTGCCAGCACACCGACAGGGCCTACCCTCCACTTT. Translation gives CASTPTGPTLHF.

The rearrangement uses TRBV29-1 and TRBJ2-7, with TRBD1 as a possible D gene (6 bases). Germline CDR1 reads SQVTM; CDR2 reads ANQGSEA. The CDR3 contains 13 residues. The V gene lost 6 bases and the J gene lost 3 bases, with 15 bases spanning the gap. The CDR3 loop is CSVTSGQDYEQYF. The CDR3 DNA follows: TGCAGCGTGACCTCGGGACAAGACTACGAGCAGTACTTC.

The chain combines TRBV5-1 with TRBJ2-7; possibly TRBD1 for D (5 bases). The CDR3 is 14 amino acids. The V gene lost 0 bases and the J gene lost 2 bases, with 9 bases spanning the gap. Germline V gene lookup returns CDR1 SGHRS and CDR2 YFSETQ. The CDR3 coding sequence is TGCGCCAGCAGCTTGGTCGCAGGGACCTACGAGCAGTACTTC. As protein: CASSLVAGTYEQYF. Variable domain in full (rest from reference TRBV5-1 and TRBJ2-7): KAGVTQTPRYLIKTRGQQVTLSCSPISGHRSVSWYQQTPGQGLQFLFEYFSETQRNKGNFPGRFSGRQFSNSRSEMNVSTLELGDSALYLCASSLVAGTYEQYFGPGTRLTVT.

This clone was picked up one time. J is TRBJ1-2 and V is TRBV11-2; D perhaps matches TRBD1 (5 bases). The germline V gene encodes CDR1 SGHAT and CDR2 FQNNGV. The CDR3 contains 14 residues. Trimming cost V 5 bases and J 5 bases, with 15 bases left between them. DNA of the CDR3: TGTGCCAGCAGCCCATCAGGGAATGGGTATGGCTACACCTTC. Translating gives CASSPSGNGYGYTF.